These 21 T cell receptor beta chains came from one sample sequenced in a study of T-cell memory formation after mild COVID-19. TCRdb redid the calling of the 5' RACE reads with MiXCR, one entry per CDR3 protein. The sample carries tens of thousands of distinct CDR3 sequences, approximately 12% recorded once. The sequencing sample was made of PBMCs or a T cell subset sorted from them (not recorded which). These TCRs come from a man between 18 and 35 years old who had mild COVID-19 (a few samples of this study predate the infection). Cell type and time point are not known.

The gene calls are TRBV7-2 and TRBJ2-3, with 7 bases that match TRBD1. The junction had 3 bases not matched to a gene; V was cut back by 5 bases and J by 4 bases. This CDR3 is 13 amino acids long. Germline V gene lookup returns CDR1 SGHTA and CDR2 FQGNSA. The CDR3 DNA reads as TGTGCCAGCAGCCGACAGGGACCAGATACGCAGTATTTT. It translates to CASSRQGPDTQYF.

The rearrangement uses TRBV12-3 or TRBV12-4 and TRBJ2-5, with D tentatively TRBD1 or TRBD2 (5 bases each). The ends were cut back, 3 bases at V and 7 bases at J, with 12 bases in the middle. The CDR3 is 13 residues long. CDR3 nucleotide sequence: TGTGCCAGCAGTTTCACTAGGGGTGCGACCCAGTACTTC. Protein: CASSFTRGATQYF.

This clonotype was seen at least ten times. The chain employs TRBV7-6 and TRBJ2-1, with 9 bases identical to TRBD2. The CDR3 has 15 amino acids. Losses at the gene ends were 5 bases for V and 2 bases for J; bases not matched to a gene: 4. Germline loops: CDR1 SGHVS, CDR2 FNYEAQ. The CDR3 coding sequence is TGTGCCAGCAGCGGCGGGGGGGAACCCTACAATGAGCAGTTCTTC. Translated: CASSGGGEPYNEQFF.

V is TRBV18 and J is TRBJ1-2; D gene uncertain. The germline V gene encodes CDR1 KGHSH and CDR2 LQKENI. V lost 2 bases, J lost 6 bases, and 10 bases lay in between. The CDR3 has 13 residues. The CDR3 here is CASSPDGLDGYTF. In DNA form, the CDR3 reads TGTGCCAGCTCACCAGACGGGCTGGATGGCTACACCTTC.

The chain links TRBV7-9 to TRBJ1-4, with 12 positions matching TRBD1. The V and J ends lost 3 bases and 8 bases, in that order; junction bases with no gene match: 4. The CDR3 is 15 residues long. The germline V gene encodes CDR1 SEHNR and CDR2 FQNEAQ (reference sequence). The CDR3 nucleotides read TGTGCCAGCAGCTTTCCCGGGACAGGGGGCGAAAAACTGTTTTTT. Protein sequence: CASSFPGTGGEKLFF.

This clonotype was recorded a few times. The V gene is TRBV10-3, the J gene TRBJ2-5; possibly TRBD2 for D (7 bases). The CDR3 sequence is 14 residues long. Germline V lookup: CDR1 ENHRY, CDR2 SYGVKD. Between the trimmed V and J ends, which lost 4 bases and 1 base, there was a span of 10 bases. As DNA, the CDR3 is TGTGCCATCAGTGTCGCGGGGGCCCAAGAGACCCAGTACTTC. It encodes CAISVAGAQETQYF.

There are a few counts of this clonotype. The chain employs TRBV7-2 and TRBJ2-2; D is ambiguous. V lost 6 bases and J lost 3, with 8 bases in between. The CDR3 loop spans 13 amino acids. The V gene's germline CDR1 is SGHTA and CDR2 FQGNSA. CDR3 nucleotides: TGTGCCAGCAGGGAACAGTACACCGGGGAGCTGTTTTTT. Translated: CASREQYTGELFF.

This chain connects TRBV7-3 to TRBJ1-1; D unresolved. There are 13 residues in the CDR3. The V and J ends lost 6 bases and 5 bases respectively, with 13 bases between them. Germline V lookup: CDR1 SGHTA, CDR2 FQGTGA. CDR3 amino acids: CASSSGGLTEAFF. CDR3 in DNA: TGTGCCAGCAGTTCCGGTGGGTTGACTGAAGCTTTCTTT.

This clonotype occurred many times. The chain couples TRBV6-2 or TRBV6-3 to TRBJ2-5, with no clear D. This CDR3 contains 14 residues. CDR1 is MNHEY, CDR2 SVGEGT, per germline. V was pared by 0 bases and J by 5 bases, with 10 bases between. The CDR3 region has the DNA TGTGCCAGCAGTTACTCAGGGCGAGAGGAGACCCAGTACTTC. Translating gives CASSYSGREETQYF.

In its sample, this clonotype was seen a few times. The J gene is TRBJ2-1, the V gene TRBV6-2 or TRBV6-3; weak D call: TRBD1 (5 bases). The CDR3 has 14 amino acids. The germline CDR1 and CDR2 sequences are MNHEY and SVGEGT. Deletions cut 10 bases from V and 2 bases from J, with 15 bases between. Here the CDR3 reads CATSGLVPYNEQFF. CDR3 coding DNA: TGTGCCACCTCAGGGCTAGTCCCCTACAATGAGCAGTTCTTC.

The chain joins TRBV5-1 to TRBJ1-2; tentative D call: TRBD1 (5 bases). Germline CDR1 and CDR2: SGHRS and YFSETQ. The CDR3 loop spans 18 amino acids. Trimming pared 0 bases from V and 4 bases from J, leaving 22 bases between. The CDR3 spells CASSLEVWGTGGVYGYTF. Here the CDR3 DNA reads TGCGCCAGCAGCTTGGAGGTCTGGGGCACCGGGGGGGTCTATGGCTACACCTTC.

This clonotype was found a few times. J is TRBJ2-3 and V is TRBV20-1; TRBD2 matches 11 bases. The CDR3 has 16 residues. Germline V gene lookup returns CDR1 DFQATT and CDR2 SNEGSKA (reference sequence). The V segment lost 5 bases and the J segment 1 base; nucleotides outside the gene matches: 8. CDR3 DNA: TGCAGTGCTCCTCCAGAGACTAGCGGGGGCACAGATACGCAGTATTTT. Its translation is CSAPPETSGGTDTQYF.

This clonotype showed up many times. V gene TRBV9 combines with J gene TRBJ2-7, with unresolved D. CDR1 and CDR2 from the germline V gene are SGDLS and YYNGEE. V was trimmed by 0 bases and J by 3 bases, leaving 13 bases between them. The CDR3 has 15 amino acids. The CDR3 protein is CASSVVGQPNYEQYF. The CDR3 nucleotides are TGTGCCAGCAGCGTAGTAGGGCAGCCAAACTACGAGCAGTACTTC.

J is TRBJ2-7 and V is TRBV6-2 or TRBV6-3; TRBD1 aligns across 11 bases. With 6 bases clipped from V and 5 bases from J, the junction kept 3 bases outside the gene matches. The CDR3 runs 13 residues. Germline values: CDR1 MNHEY, CDR2 SVGEGT. As DNA, the CDR3 is TGTGCCAGCAGGAGGACAGGGGGCGACGAGCAGTACTTC. Protein product: CASRRTGGDEQYF.

This clonotype has just a few counts. This rearrangement joins TRBV7-2 to TRBJ2-3; 7 bases are a match to TRBD2. The CDR3 extends over 14 amino acids. V was pared by 1 base and J by 12 bases, with 10 bases of the junction left unmatched. The V gene's germline CDR1 is SGHTA and CDR2 FQGNSA. The CDR3 coding sequence is TGTGCCAGCAGCTTAGGCCGACTAGCAATAGGACAGTATTTT. This gives the protein CASSLGRLAIGQYF.

This clonotype was seen repeatedly, ten times or more. The V and J genes are TRBV27 and TRBJ2-4, with D perhaps TRBD1 or TRBD2 (5 bases each). Germline assignment: CDR1 MNHEY and CDR2 SMNVEV (reference sequence). The V end was cut by 10 bases, the J end by 3 bases, with 16 bases between. This CDR3 is built from 14 residues. The CDR3 is CATKGPRGKNIQYF. For the CDR3, the DNA is TGTGCCACCAAGGGACCCCGGGGCAAAAACATTCAGTACTTC.

In this sample, this clonotype turned up a few times. This chain joins TRBV7-2 and TRBJ2-5; D call uncertain. Trimming took 2 bases from V and 5 from J, leaving 9 bases between them. This CDR3 contains 13 residues. Germline V CDR1 and CDR2: SGHTA, FQGNSA. CDR3 protein: CASSLNFRETQYF. CDR3 nucleotides: TGTGCCAGCAGCTTAAATTTCCGGGAGACCCAGTACTTC. Filled out from reference TRBV7-2 and TRBJ2-5, the complete variable domain reads GAGVSQSPSNKVTEKGKDVELRCDPISGHTALYWYRQSLGQGLEFLIYFQGNSAPDKSGLPSDRFSAERTGGSVSTLTIQRTQQEDSAVYLCASSLNFRETQYFGPGTRLLVL.

This clonotype was counted only a few times. The gene calls are TRBV6-6 and TRBJ2-5; D not resolved. V was pared by 0 bases and J by 4 bases, with 6 bases between. The germline V gene has CDR1 MNHNY and CDR2 SVGAGI (reference sequence). This CDR3 is 13 amino acids long. CDR3 region: CASSYSRRETQYF. The CDR3 bases are TGTGCCAGCAGTTACTCCCGTCGAGAGACCCAGTACTTC.

A remark on this clonotype: One junction end does not reproduce the germline sequence, and a read error may be involved. V is TRBV5-1 and J is TRBJ1-4; a weak D match, TRBD1 (5 bases). The germline gives CDR1 SGHRS, CDR2 YFSETQ. The CDR3 is made up of 15 amino acids. Written as DNA, the CDR3 is TGCGCTAGCACCGCCAGGGAGTCGGCTAATGAAAAACTGTTTTTT. It encodes CASTARESANEKLFF.

This clonotype was observed a few times. V and J are TRBV28 and TRBJ2-2; D possibly uses TRBD1 or TRBD2 (6 bases each). The CDR3 is 14 amino acids. The V gene lost 2 bases and the J gene lost 3 bases, with 7 bases spanning the gap. Germline V CDR1 and CDR2: MDHEN, SYDVKM. This CDR3 is CASSLRGDTGELFF. The CDR3 DNA sequence: TGTGCCAGCAGTTTAAGGGGGGACACCGGGGAGCTGTTTTTT.

The gene calls are TRBV24-1 and TRBJ2-5; D gene uncertain. With 9 bases removed from V and 4 bases from J, the gap between germline ends came to 11 bases. CDR3 length: 12 residues. From germline, CDR1 is KGHDR and CDR2 SFDVKD. The CDR3 DNA reads as TGTGCCACCGGCAGAGATTCAGAGACCCAGTACTTC. Translation gives CATGRDSETQYF.